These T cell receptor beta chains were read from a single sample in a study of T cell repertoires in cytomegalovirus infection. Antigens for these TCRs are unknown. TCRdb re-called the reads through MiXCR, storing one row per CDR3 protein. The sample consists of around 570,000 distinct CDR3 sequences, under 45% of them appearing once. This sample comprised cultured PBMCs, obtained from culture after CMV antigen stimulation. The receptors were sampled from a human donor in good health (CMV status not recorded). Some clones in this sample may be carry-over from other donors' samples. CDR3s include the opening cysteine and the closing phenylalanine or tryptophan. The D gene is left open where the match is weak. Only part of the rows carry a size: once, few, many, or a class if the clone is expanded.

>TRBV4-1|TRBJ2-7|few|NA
CASSQDWQGIYEQYF
TGCGCCAGCAGCCAAGATTGGCAGGGGATCTACGAGCAGTACTTC
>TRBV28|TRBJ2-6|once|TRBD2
CASSSSGGGSGANVLTF
TGTGCCAGCAGTTCCAGCGGGGGGGGTTCTGGGGCCAACGTCCTGACTTTC
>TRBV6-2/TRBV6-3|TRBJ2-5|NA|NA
CASSPRGQQETQYF
TGTGCCAGCAGTCCACGGGGGCAACAAGAGACCCAGTACTTC
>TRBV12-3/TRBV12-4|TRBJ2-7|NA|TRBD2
CASSHSGTYEQYF
TGTGCCAGCAGTCACAGCGGGACCTACGAGCAGTACTTC
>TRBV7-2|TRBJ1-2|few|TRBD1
CASSPQPTGGVYGYTF
TGTGCCAGCAGTCCGCAGCCGACAGGGGGGGTATATGGCTACACCTTC
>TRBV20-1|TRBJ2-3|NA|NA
CSALLAFRADTQYF
TGCAGTGCTCTTCTAGCCTTCCGCGCAGATACGCAGTATTTT
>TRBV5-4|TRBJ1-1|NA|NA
CASGGDRNTEAFF
TGTGCCAGCGGAGGGGACCGGAACACTGAAGCTTTCTTT
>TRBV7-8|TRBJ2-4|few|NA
CASSLLLGRVTAKNIQYF
TGTGCCAGCAGCTTACTATTGGGGCGGGTTACAGCCAAAAACATTCAGTACTTC
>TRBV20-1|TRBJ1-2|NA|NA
CSARRDVYGYTF
TGCAGTGCTAGAAGGGATGTCTATGGCTACACCTTC
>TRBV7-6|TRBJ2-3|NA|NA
CASSSDLTNTQYF
TGTGCCAGCAGCTCGGATCTTACGAATACGCAGTATTTT